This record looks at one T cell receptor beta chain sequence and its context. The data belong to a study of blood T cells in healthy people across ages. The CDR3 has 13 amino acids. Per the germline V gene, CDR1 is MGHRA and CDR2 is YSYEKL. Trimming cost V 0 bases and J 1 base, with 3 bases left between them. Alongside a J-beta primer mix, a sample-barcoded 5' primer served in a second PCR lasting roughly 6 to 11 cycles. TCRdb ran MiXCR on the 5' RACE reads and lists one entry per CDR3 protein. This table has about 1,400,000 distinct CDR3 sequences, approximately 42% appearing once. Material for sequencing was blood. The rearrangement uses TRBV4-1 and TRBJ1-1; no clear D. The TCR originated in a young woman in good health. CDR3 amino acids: CASSQEKNTEAFF. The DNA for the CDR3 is TGCGCCAGCAGCCAAGAAAAGAACACTGAAGCTTTCTTT.